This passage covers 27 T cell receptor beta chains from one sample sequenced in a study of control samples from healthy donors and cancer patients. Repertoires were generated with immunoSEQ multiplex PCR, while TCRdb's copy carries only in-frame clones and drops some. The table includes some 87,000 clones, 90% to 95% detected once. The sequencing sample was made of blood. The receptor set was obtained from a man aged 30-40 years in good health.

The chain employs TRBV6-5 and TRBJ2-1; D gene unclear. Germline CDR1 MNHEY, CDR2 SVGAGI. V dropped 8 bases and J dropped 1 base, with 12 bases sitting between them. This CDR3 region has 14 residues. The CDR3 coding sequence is TGTGCCAGCGTGCCCACTCTGTCCTACAATGAGCAGTTCTTC. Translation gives CASVPTLSYNEQFF.

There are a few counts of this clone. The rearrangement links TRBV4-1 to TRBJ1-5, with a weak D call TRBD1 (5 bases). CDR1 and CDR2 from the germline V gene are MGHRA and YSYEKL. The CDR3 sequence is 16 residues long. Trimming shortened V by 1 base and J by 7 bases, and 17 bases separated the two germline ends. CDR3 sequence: CASSQGRGRAEQPQHF. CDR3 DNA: TGCGCCAGCAGCCAAGGACGGGGACGGGCGGAACAGCCCCAGCATTTT.

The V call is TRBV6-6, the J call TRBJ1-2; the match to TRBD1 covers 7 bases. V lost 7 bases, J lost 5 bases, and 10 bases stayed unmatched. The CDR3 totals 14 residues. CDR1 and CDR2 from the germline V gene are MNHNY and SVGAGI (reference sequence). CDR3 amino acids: CASTLTGQRYGYTF. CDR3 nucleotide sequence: TGTGCCAGCACACTTACGGGACAGCGTTATGGCTACACCTTC.

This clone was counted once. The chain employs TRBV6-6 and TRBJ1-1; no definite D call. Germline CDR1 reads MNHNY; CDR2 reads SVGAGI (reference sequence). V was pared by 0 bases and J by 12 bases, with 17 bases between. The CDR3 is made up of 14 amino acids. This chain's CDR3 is CASSYSREIDWTFF. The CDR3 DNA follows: TGTGCCAGCAGTTACTCGAGGGAGATAGATTGGACTTTCTTT.

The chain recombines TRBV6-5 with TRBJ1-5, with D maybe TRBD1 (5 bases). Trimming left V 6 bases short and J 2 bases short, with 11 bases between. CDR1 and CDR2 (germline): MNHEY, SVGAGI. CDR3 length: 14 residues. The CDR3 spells CASSPDTRNQPQHF. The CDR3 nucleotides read TGTGCCAGCAGCCCGGACACCCGCAATCAGCCCCAGCATTTT.

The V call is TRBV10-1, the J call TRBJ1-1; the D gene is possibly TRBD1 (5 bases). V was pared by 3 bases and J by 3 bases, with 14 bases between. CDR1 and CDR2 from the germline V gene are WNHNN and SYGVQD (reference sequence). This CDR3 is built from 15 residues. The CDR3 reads CASSDPGTLDTEAFF. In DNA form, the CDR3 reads TGCGCCAGCAGTGACCCCGGGACGCTAGACACTGAAGCTTTCTTT.

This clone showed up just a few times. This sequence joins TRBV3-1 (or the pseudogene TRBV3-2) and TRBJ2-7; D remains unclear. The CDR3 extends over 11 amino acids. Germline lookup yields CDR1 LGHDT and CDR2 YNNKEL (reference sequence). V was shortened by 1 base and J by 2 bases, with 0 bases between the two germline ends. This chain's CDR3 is CASSQAYEQYF. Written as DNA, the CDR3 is TGTGCCAGCAGCCAAGCCTACGAGCAGTACTTC.

The CDR3 DNA reads TGTGCCAGCAGCACCCCGAGACTAGCGGGCACAGATACGCAGTATTTT. It is translated as CASSTPRLAGTDTQYF. The chain recombines TRBV7-9 with TRBJ2-3; 9 bases agree with TRBD2. This CDR3 contains 16 residues. The V and J ends lost 5 bases and 1 base, in that order; junction bases with no gene match: 7. CDR1 and CDR2 from the germline V gene are SEHNR and FQNEAQ (reference sequence).

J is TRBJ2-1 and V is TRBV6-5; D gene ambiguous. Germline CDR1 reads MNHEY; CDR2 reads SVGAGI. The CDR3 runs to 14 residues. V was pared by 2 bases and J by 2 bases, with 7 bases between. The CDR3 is CASSYLGPYNEQFF. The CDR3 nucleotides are TGTGCCAGCAGTTACCTCGGTCCCTACAATGAGCAGTTCTTC.

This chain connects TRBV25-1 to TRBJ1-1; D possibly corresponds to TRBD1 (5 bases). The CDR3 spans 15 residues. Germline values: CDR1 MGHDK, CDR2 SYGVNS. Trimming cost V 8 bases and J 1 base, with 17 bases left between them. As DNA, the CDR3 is TGTGCCAGCGGTTATCTACAGGAGGCGAACACTGAAGCTTTCTTT. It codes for CASGYLQEANTEAFF. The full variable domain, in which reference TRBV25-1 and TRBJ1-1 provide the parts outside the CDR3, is EADIYQTPRYLVIGTGKKITLECSQTMGHDKMYWYQQDPGMELHLIHYSYGVNSTEKGDLSSESTVSRIRTEHFPLTLESARPSHTSQYLCASGYLQEANTEAFFGQGTRLTVV.

The DNA for the CDR3 is TGTGCCAGCAGTAAGCCGGGACAGGGGACATCCAGCTATGGCTACACCTTC. Amino acid sequence: CASSKPGQGTSSYGYTF. The rearrangement links TRBV6-2 or TRBV6-3 to TRBJ1-2, with 10 positions matching TRBD1. J was trimmed by 4 bases and V by 5 bases; bases with no gene match: 13. This CDR3 has 17 residues. Germline V gene data show CDR1 as MNHEY and CDR2 as SVGEGT.

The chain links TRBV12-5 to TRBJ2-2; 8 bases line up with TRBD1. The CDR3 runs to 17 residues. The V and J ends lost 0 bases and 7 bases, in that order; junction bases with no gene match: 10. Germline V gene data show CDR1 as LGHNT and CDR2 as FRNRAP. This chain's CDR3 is CASGLVLTGEFRGELFF. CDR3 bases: TGTGCTAGTGGTTTGGTACTGACAGGGGAATTTCGCGGGGAGCTGTTTTTT.

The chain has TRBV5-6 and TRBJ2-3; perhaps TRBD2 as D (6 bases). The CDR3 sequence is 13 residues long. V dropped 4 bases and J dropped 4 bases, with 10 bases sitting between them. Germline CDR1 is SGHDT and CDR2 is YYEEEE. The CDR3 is CASSTGVADTQYF. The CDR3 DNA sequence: TGTGCCAGCAGCACGGGAGTCGCAGATACGCAGTATTTT. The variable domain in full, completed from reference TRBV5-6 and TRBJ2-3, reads DAGVTQSPTHLIKTRGQQVTLRCSPKSGHDTVSWYQQALGQGPQFIFQYYEEEERQRGNFPDRFSGHQFPNYSSELNVNALLLGDSALYLCASSTGVADTQYFGPGTRLTVL.

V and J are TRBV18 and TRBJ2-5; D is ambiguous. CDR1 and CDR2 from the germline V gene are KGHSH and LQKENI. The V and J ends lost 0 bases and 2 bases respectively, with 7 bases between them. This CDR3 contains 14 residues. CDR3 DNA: TGTGCCAGCTCACCACCGTCTATTCAAGAGACCCAGTACTTC. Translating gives CASSPPSIQETQYF.

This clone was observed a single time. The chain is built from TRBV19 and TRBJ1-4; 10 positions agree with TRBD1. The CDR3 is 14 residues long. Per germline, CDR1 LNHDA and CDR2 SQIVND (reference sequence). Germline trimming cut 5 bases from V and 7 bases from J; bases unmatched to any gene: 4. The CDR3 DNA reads TGTGCCAGTAGTTCGTGGGACAGGGGTGAAAAACTGTTTTTT. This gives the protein CASSSWDRGEKLFF.

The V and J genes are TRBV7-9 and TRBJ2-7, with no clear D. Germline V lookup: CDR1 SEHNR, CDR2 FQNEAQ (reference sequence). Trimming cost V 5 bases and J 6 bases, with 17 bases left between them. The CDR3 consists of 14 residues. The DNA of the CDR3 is TGTGCCAGCAGCCCCCGTGCTCCGGTAGCCGAGCAGTACTTC. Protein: CASSPRAPVAEQYF.

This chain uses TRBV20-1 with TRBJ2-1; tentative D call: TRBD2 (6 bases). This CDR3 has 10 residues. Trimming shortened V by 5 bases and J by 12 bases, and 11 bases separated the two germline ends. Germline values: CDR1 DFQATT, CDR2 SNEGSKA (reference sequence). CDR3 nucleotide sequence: TGCAGTGCTCCCATGGGGGGGCAGTTCTTC. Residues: CSAPMGGQFF.

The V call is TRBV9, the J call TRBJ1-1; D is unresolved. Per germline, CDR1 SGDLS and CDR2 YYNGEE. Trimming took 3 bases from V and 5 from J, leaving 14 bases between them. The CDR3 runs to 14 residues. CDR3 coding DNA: TGTGCCAGCAGCGAGCCCGGTGTTGGGACTGAAGCTTTCTTT. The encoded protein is CASSEPGVGTEAFF.

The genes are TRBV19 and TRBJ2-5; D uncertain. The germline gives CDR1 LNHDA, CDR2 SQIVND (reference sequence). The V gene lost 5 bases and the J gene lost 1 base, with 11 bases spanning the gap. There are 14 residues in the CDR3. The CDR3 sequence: CASSLQNLQETQYF. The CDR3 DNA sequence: TGTGCCAGTAGTCTACAGAATCTCCAAGAGACCCAGTACTTC.

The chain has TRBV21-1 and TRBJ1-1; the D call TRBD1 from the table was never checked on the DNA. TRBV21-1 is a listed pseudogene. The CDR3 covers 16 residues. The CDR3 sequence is CASSKSTGSKNTEAFF. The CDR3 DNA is TGTGCCAGCAGCAAATCAACAGGGAGCAAGAACACTGAAGCTTTCTTT.

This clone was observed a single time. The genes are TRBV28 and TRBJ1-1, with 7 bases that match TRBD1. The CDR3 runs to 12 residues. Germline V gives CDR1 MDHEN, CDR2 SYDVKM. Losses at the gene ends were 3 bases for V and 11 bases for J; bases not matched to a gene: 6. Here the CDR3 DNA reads TGTGCCAGCAGTTTCCAGGACAGGACCGCTTTCTTT. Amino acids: CASSFQDRTAFF.

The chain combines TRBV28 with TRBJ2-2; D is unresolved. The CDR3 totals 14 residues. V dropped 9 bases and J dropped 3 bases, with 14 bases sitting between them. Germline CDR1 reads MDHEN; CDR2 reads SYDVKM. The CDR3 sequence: CASLAEWDTGELFF. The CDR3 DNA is TGTGCCAGTTTAGCCGAATGGGACACCGGGGAGCTGTTTTTT.

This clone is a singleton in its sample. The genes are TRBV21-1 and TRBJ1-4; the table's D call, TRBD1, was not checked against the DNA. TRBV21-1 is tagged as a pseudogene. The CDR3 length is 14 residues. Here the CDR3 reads CASSKDRGFEKLFF. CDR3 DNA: TGTGCCAGCAGCAAAGACAGGGGGTTTGAAAAACTGTTTTTT.

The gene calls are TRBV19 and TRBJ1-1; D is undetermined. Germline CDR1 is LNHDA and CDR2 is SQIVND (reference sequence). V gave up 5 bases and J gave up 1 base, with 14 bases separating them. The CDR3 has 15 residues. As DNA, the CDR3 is TGTGCCAGTAGTGGGCGCCGGTTGACGAACACTGAAGCTTTCTTT. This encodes CASSGRRLTNTEAFF.

This CDR3 reads CASSLASGVYNEQFF. CDR3 coding DNA: TGCGCCAGCAGCTTGGCTAGCGGAGTATACAATGAGCAGTTCTTC. This rearrangement joins TRBV5-1 to TRBJ2-1, with 7 bases fitting TRBD2. The ends lost 0 bases at V and 4 bases at J; junction bases unmatched: 4. This CDR3 has 15 residues. Germline CDR1 SGHRS, CDR2 YFSETQ.

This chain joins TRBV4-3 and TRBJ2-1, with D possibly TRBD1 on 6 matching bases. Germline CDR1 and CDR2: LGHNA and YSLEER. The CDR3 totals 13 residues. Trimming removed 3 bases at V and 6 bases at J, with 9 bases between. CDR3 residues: CASSQKGVNEQFF. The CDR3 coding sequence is TGCGCCAGCAGCCAGAAGGGGGTCAATGAGCAGTTCTTC.

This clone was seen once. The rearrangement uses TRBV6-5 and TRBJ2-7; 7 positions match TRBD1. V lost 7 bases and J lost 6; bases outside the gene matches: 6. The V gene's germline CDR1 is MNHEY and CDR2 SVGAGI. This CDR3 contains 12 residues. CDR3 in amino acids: CASTSTGAEQYF. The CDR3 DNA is TGTGCCAGCACCTCTACAGGGGCCGAGCAGTACTTC.